Presented here are 30 T cell receptor beta chains from one specimen sequenced in a study of blood T cell repertoires in COVID-19. Repertoires were generated with immunoSEQ multiplex PCR, while TCRdb's copy carries only in-frame clones and drops some. Of about 150,000 clones in the sample, approximately 87% were seen once. Sequences were obtained from peripheral blood. These receptors all come from a woman aged 70-85 years with acute or convalescent COVID-19.

This clone came up once. This chain links TRBV5-4 with TRBJ2-1; a weak D match, TRBD2 (6 bases). The V gene lost 4 bases and the J gene lost 4 bases, with 15 bases spanning the gap. The CDR3 consists of 15 residues. Germline CDR1 and CDR2: SGHNT and YYREEE (reference sequence). Here the CDR3 reads CASSKGAGGYNEQFF. DNA of the CDR3: TGTGCCAGCAGCAAGGGAGCGGGTGGATACAATGAGCAGTTCTTC.

This clone was seen once. The chain uses TRBV7-8 and TRBJ1-1; D gene unclear. CDR1 is SGHVS, CDR2 FQNEAQ, per germline. The V gene lost 5 bases and the J gene lost 1 base, with 11 bases spanning the gap. CDR3 length: 14 residues. The CDR3 sequence: CASSPTWANTEAFF. The CDR3 DNA reads TGTGCCAGCAGCCCCACTTGGGCGAACACTGAAGCTTTCTTT.

The V and J genes are TRBV6-2 or TRBV6-3 and TRBJ2-4; maybe TRBD1 (6 bases). Germline V gene data show CDR1 as MNHEY and CDR2 as SVGEGT. Trimming took off 4 bases at V and 9 bases at J, with 16 bases between the two ends. The CDR3 has 14 residues. The CDR3 DNA reads as TGTGCCAGCAGTTCCGGTGTACAGGGTACCATTCAGTACTTC. It yields the protein CASSSGVQGTIQYF.

The chain uses TRBV19 and TRBJ1-2; tentatively, D is TRBD1 (6 bases). The ends were cut back, 2 bases at V and 8 bases at J, with 12 bases in the middle. From germline, CDR1 is LNHDA and CDR2 SQIVND (reference sequence). CDR3 size: 13 residues. CDR3 DNA: TGTGCCAGTAGTATAAACAGGGCTTCGGGCTACACCTTC. It yields the protein CASSINRASGYTF.

This clone appeared once. The chain links TRBV30 to TRBJ2-3; D is possibly TRBD2 (5 bases). The CDR3 extends over 15 amino acids. In germline, CDR1 is GTSNPN, CDR2 SVGIG (reference sequence). V lost 0 bases to trimming and J lost 3 bases, with 13 bases between them. The CDR3 protein is CAWSVLSGRTDTQYF. The DNA of the CDR3 is TGTGCCTGGAGTGTACTAAGCGGAAGAACAGATACGCAGTATTTT.

The chain links TRBV19 to TRBJ1-5; 8 bases match TRBD1. Germline values: CDR1 LNHDA, CDR2 SQIVND (reference sequence). The CDR3 runs to 13 residues. The V and J ends lost 3 bases and 6 bases, in that order; junction bases with no gene match: 1. The chain's CDR3 is CASSMQGAQPQHF. The CDR3 nucleotides read TGTGCCAGTAGTATGCAGGGGGCTCAGCCCCAGCATTTT.

The V gene is TRBV9, the J gene TRBJ2-2; D possibly corresponds to TRBD2 (6 bases). This CDR3 contains 16 residues. Germline V gene data show CDR1 as SGDLS and CDR2 as YYNGEE. Trimming removed 7 bases at V and 2 bases at J, with 18 bases between. The CDR3 here is CASDGGSRVNTGELFF. CDR3 DNA sequence: TGTGCCAGCGACGGGGGTAGCCGGGTTAACACCGGGGAGCTGTTTTTT.

The rearrangement links TRBV11-2 to TRBJ2-7; 8 nucleotides agree with TRBD1. This CDR3 has 14 residues. V was clipped by 2 bases and J by 7 bases; unmatched bases: 7. Germline V gene lookup returns CDR1 SGHAT and CDR2 FQNNGV. The CDR3 nucleotides read TGTGCCAGCAGCTTATTATCAGGGGGCCGGGAGCAGTACTTC. Translating it yields CASSLLSGGREQYF.

J is TRBJ2-7 and V is TRBV28, with a tentative D call TRBD1 (6 bases). The length of the CDR3 is 18 residues. V shed 4 bases and J shed 0 bases, with 22 bases lying between them. Per the germline V gene, CDR1 is MDHEN and CDR2 is SYDVKM. CDR3 nucleotide sequence: TGTGCCAGCAGTTCCAGGGGCACAGGTCCCTCGAGCTCCTACGAGCAGTACTTC. Translated: CASSSRGTGPSSSYEQYF.

V gene TRBV5-5 combines with J gene TRBJ1-1, with 7 bases lining up with TRBD1. Trimming removed 4 bases from V and 11 bases from J; junction bases left unmatched: 14. In germline, CDR1 is SGHKS, CDR2 YYEKEE (reference sequence). This CDR3 is built from 14 residues. The CDR3, as DNA: TGTGCCAGCAGCCAGACGGTCCAGGGGGATGGGGCTTTCTTT. Translated: CASSQTVQGDGAFF.

The chain couples TRBV11-2 to TRBJ2-2; tentatively, D is TRBD2 (6 bases). Germline CDR1 is SGHAT and CDR2 is FQNNGV. V was shortened by 5 bases and J by 9 bases, with 13 bases between the two germline ends. The CDR3 consists of 13 residues. In DNA form, the CDR3 reads TGTGCCAGCAGCCCGACTGGGGGGTGGGAGCTGTTTTTT. Encoded protein: CASSPTGGWELFF. Full variable domain (remainder filled in from reference TRBV11-2 and TRBJ2-2): EAGVAQSPRYKIIEKRQSVAFWCNPISGHATLYWYQQILGQGPKLLIQFQNNGVVDDSQLPKDRFSAERLKGVDSTLKIQPAKLEDSAVYLCASSPTGGWELFFGEGSRLTVL.

This clone was recorded once. The chain has TRBV5-1 and TRBJ2-6, with D perhaps TRBD1 (5 bases). The CDR3 length is 14 residues. V was pared by 2 bases and J by 7 bases, with 10 bases between. Germline CDR1 and CDR2: SGHRS and YFSETQ. CDR3 loop: CASSLQGVANVLTF. CDR3 coding DNA: TGCGCCAGCAGCTTACAAGGGGTAGCCAACGTCCTGACTTTC. The variable domain in full, completed from reference TRBV5-1 and TRBJ2-6, reads KAGVTQTPRYLIKTRGQQVTLSCSPISGHRSVSWYQQTPGQGLQFLFEYFSETQRNKGNFPGRFSGRQFSNSRSEMNVSTLELGDSALYLCASSLQGVANVLTFGAGSRLTVL.

The rearrangement links TRBV24-1 to TRBJ2-5, with D maybe TRBD1 (6 bases). This CDR3 has 11 amino acids. The V gene's germline CDR1 is KGHDR and CDR2 SFDVKD. The ends were cut back, 8 bases at V and 4 bases at J, with 7 bases in the middle. CDR3 in DNA: TGTGCCACCAAACAGGGAGAGACCCAGTACTTC. This translates into CATKQGETQYF.

This rearrangement joins TRBV30 to TRBJ1-2, with D possibly matching TRBD1 (5 bases). The germline V gene encodes CDR1 GTSNPN and CDR2 SVGIG (reference sequence). The CDR3 is made up of 13 amino acids. V lost 0 bases to trimming and J lost 6 bases, with 11 bases between them. The CDR3 DNA reads as TGTGCCTGGAGTGTAAAGGACACCAATGGCTACACCTTC. This encodes CAWSVKDTNGYTF.

This chain uses TRBV2 with TRBJ1-5, with 9 bases matching TRBD1. V lost 4 bases and J lost 9; bases outside the gene matches: 10. The CDR3 consists of 15 residues. Germline V gene sequence: CDR1 SNHLY, CDR2 FYNNEI. CDR3 in amino acids: CASSVDRGPGGPQHF. The DNA for the CDR3 is TGTGCCAGCAGTGTGGACAGGGGCCCCGGTGGGCCCCAGCATTTT.

The J gene is TRBJ1-3, the V gene TRBV6-5, with 7 positions matching TRBD1. The junction had 4 bases not matched to a gene; V was cut back by 6 bases and J by 5 bases. The CDR3 runs to 13 residues. CDR1 and CDR2 from the germline V gene are MNHEY and SVGAGI. The CDR3: CASSKTGRNTIYF. The DNA of the CDR3 is TGTGCCAGCAGCAAGACAGGGAGAAACACCATATATTTT.

This clone was counted between two and nine times. The chain is built from TRBV6-5 and TRBJ1-4; weak D call: TRBD1 (5 bases). Germline V gene lookup returns CDR1 MNHEY and CDR2 SVGAGI. This CDR3 comprises 15 residues. The V gene lost 2 bases and the J gene lost 3 bases, with 10 bases spanning the gap. CDR3 in DNA: TGTGCCAGCAGTTACCGACAAGGGGCTAATGAAAAACTGTTTTTT. This gives the protein CASSYRQGANEKLFF.

V gene TRBV7-9 combines with J gene TRBJ1-3, with D tentatively TRBD1 (5 bases). Between the trimmed V and J ends, which lost 4 bases and 8 bases, there was a span of 9 bases. CDR1 and CDR2 (germline): SEHNR, FQNEAQ (reference sequence). The CDR3 is made up of 12 amino acids. CDR3 sequence (DNA): TGTGCCAGCAGCTCCCAGGGTGACACCATATATTTT. Encoded protein: CASSSQGDTIYF.

This chain links TRBV7-9 with TRBJ1-4; D ambiguous. In germline, CDR1 is SEHNR, CDR2 FQNEAQ (reference sequence). V lost 5 bases to trimming and J lost 8 bases, with 15 bases between them. This CDR3 is 14 amino acids long. CDR3 loop: CASSPVTVPEKLFF. CDR3 in DNA: TGTGCCAGCAGCCCAGTAACAGTGCCCGAAAAACTGTTTTTT.

The chain is built from TRBV9 and TRBJ1-1; D is possibly TRBD1 (5 bases). This CDR3 region has 14 residues. From germline, CDR1 is SGDLS and CDR2 YYNGEE. Trimming took 3 bases from V and 2 from J, leaving 11 bases between them. This CDR3 is CASSGGQANTEAFF. In DNA form, the CDR3 reads TGTGCCAGCAGCGGTGGACAAGCCAACACTGAAGCTTTCTTT.

This chain uses TRBV6-2 or TRBV6-3 with TRBJ1-1, with D unclear. Trimming took 6 bases from V and 2 from J, leaving 7 bases between them. The CDR3 loop spans 12 amino acids. Germline values: CDR1 MNHEY, CDR2 SVGEGT. CDR3 amino acids: CASSSINTEAFF. As DNA, the CDR3 is TGTGCCAGCAGCTCAATTAACACTGAAGCTTTCTTT.

This chain connects TRBV5-1 to TRBJ2-7, with 7 bases that match TRBD1. This CDR3 spans 15 amino acids. Germline values: CDR1 SGHRS, CDR2 YFSETQ. With 4 bases clipped from V and 0 bases from J, the junction kept 7 bases outside the gene matches. CDR3 DNA: TGCGCCAGCAGCGCGACAGGGTTTAGCTCCTACGAGCAGTACTTC. As protein: CASSATGFSSYEQYF.

This chain joins TRBV6-5 and TRBJ2-7; weak D call: TRBD1 (6 bases). The length of the CDR3 is 15 residues. Trimming stripped 6 bases from V and 0 bases from J, with 15 bases between. Germline V gene sequence: CDR1 MNHEY, CDR2 SVGAGI. CDR3 nucleotide sequence: TGTGCCAGCAGCGATTACAGGGTCGGCTCCTACGAGCAGTACTTC. Protein product: CASSDYRVGSYEQYF.

The J gene is TRBJ2-3, the V gene TRBV6-2 or TRBV6-3, with 11 bases fitting TRBD2. With V trimmed by 9 bases and J by 6 bases, 11 bases remained unmatched. The CDR3 totals 15 residues. The germline V gene encodes CDR1 MNHEY and CDR2 SVGEGT. CDR3 in DNA: TGTGCCAGTAGTAGCGGGAGGGGAGCACTCGATACGCAGTATTTT. Encoded protein: CASSSGRGALDTQYF.

The sample holds one count of this clone. The chain recombines TRBV5-1 with TRBJ1-2; a weak D match, TRBD1 (5 bases). V was cut by 4 bases and J by 0 bases, with 13 bases left in between. The germline V gene has CDR1 SGHRS and CDR2 YFSETQ. The CDR3 contains 15 residues. This chain's CDR3 is CASSPSGGANYGYTF. For the CDR3, the DNA is TGCGCCAGCAGCCCGAGCGGGGGAGCTAACTATGGCTACACCTTC. Full variable domain (rest looked up from reference TRBV5-1 and TRBJ1-2): KAGVTQTPRYLIKTRGQQVTLSCSPISGHRSVSWYQQTPGQGLQFLFEYFSETQRNKGNFPGRFSGRQFSNSRSEMNVSTLELGDSALYLCASSPSGGANYGYTFGSGTRLTVV.

This chain joins TRBV18 and TRBJ1-1; D is unclear. V gave up 6 bases and J gave up 3 bases, with 11 bases separating them. Per the germline V gene, CDR1 is KGHSH and CDR2 is LQKENI. The CDR3 contains 13 residues. The CDR3 DNA reads as TGTGCCAGCTCCTTCGGAGGTGACACTGAAGCTTTCTTT. Its translation is CASSFGGDTEAFF.

The rearrangement joins TRBV6-5 to TRBJ1-1; D is ambiguous. CDR1 and CDR2 from the germline V gene are MNHEY and SVGAGI. The CDR3 runs to 16 residues. With 2 bases removed from V and 5 bases from J, the gap between germline ends came to 18 bases. The CDR3 DNA sequence: TGTGCCAGCAGTTACATGGAGGGTCTGCCGGGGACTGAAGCTTTCTTT. This translates into CASSYMEGLPGTEAFF.

J is TRBJ2-7 and V is TRBV20-1; D not resolved. V dropped 3 bases and J dropped 3 bases, with 12 bases sitting between them. Germline CDR1 and CDR2: DFQATT and SNEGSKA (reference sequence). This CDR3 comprises 13 residues. CDR3 loop: CSASTSLSYEQYF. The DNA of the CDR3 is TGCAGTGCTAGTACGAGCTTAAGCTACGAGCAGTACTTC.

The V call is TRBV19, the J call TRBJ1-1; D gene unclear. Trimming took 5 bases from V and 8 from J, leaving 18 bases between them. The CDR3 extends over 14 amino acids. Germline loops: CDR1 LNHDA, CDR2 SQIVND (reference sequence). CDR3 amino acids: CASSVLDGKTEAFF. The CDR3 DNA sequence: TGTGCCAGTAGTGTCCTGGACGGGAAGACCGAAGCTTTCTTT.

The V and J genes are TRBV10-1 and TRBJ2-2, with 8 positions matching TRBD2. The junction had 5 bases not matched to a gene; V was cut back by 10 bases and J by 4 bases. The CDR3 has 13 residues. CDR1 and CDR2 from the germline V gene are WNHNN and SYGVQD (reference sequence). CDR3 sequence: CATERGSTGELFF. The CDR3, as DNA: TGCGCCACGGAGCGGGGGTCCACCGGGGAGCTGTTTTTT.